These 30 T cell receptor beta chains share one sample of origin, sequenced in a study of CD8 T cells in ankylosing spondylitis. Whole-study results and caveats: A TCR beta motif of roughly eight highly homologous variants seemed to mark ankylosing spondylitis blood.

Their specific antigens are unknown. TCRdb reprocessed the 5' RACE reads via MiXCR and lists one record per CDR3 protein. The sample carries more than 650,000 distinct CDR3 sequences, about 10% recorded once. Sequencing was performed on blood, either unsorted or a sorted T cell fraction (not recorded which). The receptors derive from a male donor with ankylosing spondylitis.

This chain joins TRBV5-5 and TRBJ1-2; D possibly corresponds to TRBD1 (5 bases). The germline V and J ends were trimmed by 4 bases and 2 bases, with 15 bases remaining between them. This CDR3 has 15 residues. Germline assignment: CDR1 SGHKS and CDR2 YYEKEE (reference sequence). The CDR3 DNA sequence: TGTGCCAGCAGCGTGGGACCTGCATTAAACTATGGCTACACCTTC. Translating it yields CASSVGPALNYGYTF.

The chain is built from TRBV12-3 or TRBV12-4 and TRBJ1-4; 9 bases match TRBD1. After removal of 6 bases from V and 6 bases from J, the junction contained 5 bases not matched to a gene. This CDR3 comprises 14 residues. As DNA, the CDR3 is TGTGCCAGCAGAATTTGGGACAGGGATGAAAAACTGTTTTTT. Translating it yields CASRIWDRDEKLFF.

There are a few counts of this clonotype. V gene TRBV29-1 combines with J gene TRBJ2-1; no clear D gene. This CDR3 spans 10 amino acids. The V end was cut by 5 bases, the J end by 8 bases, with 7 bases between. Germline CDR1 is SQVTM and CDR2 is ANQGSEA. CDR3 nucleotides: TGCAGCGTTCTCACACATGAGCAGTTCTTC. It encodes CSVLTHEQFF.

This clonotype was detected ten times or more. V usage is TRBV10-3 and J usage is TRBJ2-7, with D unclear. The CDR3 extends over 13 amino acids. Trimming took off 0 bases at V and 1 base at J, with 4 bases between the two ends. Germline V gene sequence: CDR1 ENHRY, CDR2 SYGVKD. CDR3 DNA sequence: TGTGCCATCAGTGAGTCTGGGTCCTACGAGCAGTACTTC. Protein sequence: CAISESGSYEQYF.

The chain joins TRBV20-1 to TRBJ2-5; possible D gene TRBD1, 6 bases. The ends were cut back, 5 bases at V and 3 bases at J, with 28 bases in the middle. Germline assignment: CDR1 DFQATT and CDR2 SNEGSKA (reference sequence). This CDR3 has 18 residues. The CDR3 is CSARTLSGDGQSKETQYF. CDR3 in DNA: TGCAGTGCTCGGACCCTCAGCGGCGATGGACAGAGCAAAGAGACCCAGTACTTC.

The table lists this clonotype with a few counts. CDR3 in DNA: TGTGCCAGCAGCCCCCGCCAGTTCCAAGAGACCCAGTACTTC. The encoded protein is CASSPRQFQETQYF. The chain employs TRBV7-2 and TRBJ2-5; D unresolved. Between the trimmed V and J ends, which lost 5 bases and 1 base, there was a span of 11 bases. There are 14 residues in the CDR3. Germline V CDR1 and CDR2: SGHTA, FQGNSA.

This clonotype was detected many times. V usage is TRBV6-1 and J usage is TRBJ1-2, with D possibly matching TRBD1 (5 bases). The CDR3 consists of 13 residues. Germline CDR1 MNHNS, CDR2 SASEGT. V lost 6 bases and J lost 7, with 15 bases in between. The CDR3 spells CASRHGTGGGYTF. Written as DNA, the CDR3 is TGTGCCAGCAGGCACGGGACGGGCGGTGGCTACACCTTC.

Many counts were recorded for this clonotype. The CDR3 reads CAISEGRGLPDHEQYF. CDR3 DNA: TGTGCCATCAGTGAGGGCCGGGGACTACCGGACCACGAGCAGTACTTC. The chain employs TRBV10-3 and TRBJ2-7, with TRBD2 identical over 7 bases. From germline, CDR1 is ENHRY and CDR2 SYGVKD. This CDR3 is built from 16 residues. J lost 5 bases, V lost 2 bases, and 12 bases had no gene match.

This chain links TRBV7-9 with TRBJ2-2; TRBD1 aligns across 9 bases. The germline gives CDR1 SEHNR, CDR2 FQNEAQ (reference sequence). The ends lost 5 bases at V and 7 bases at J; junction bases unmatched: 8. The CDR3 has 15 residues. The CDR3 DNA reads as TGTGCCAGCAGCCAAGGGACAGGGAGGTTCGGGGAGCTGTTTTTT. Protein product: CASSQGTGRFGELFF.

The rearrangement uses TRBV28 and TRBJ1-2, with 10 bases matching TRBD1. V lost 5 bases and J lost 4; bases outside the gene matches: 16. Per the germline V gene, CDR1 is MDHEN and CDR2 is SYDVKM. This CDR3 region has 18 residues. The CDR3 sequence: CASSETGGYPPLVYGYTF. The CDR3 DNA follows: TGTGCCAGCAGTGAGACAGGGGGCTACCCCCCGCTAGTCTATGGCTACACCTTC.

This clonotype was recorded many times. The CDR3 DNA follows: TGTGCCAGCAGCCAAGACCAAGGGAGGAGCAATCAGCCCCAGCATTTT. This sequence encodes CASSQDQGRSNQPQHF. The rearrangement joins TRBV4-2 to TRBJ1-5; D unresolved. V was trimmed by 0 bases and J by 1 base, leaving 10 bases between them. The germline V gene encodes CDR1 LGHNA and CDR2 YNFKEQ. CDR3 length: 16 residues.

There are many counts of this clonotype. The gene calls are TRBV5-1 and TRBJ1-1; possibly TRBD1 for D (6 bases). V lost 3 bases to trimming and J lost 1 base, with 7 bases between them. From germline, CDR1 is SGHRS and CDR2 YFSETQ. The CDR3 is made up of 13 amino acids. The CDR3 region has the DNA TGCGCCAGCAGCTGGACAGAGAACACTGAAGCTTTCTTT. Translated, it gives CASSWTENTEAFF.

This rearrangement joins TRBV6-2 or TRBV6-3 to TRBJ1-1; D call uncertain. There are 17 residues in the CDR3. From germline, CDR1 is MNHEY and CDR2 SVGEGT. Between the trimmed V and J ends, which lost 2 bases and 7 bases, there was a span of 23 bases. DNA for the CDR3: TGTGCCAGCAGTTACGTCGGGTGGGGAGGAAAGGGCGTTGAAGCTTTCTTT. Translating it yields CASSYVGWGGKGVEAFF.

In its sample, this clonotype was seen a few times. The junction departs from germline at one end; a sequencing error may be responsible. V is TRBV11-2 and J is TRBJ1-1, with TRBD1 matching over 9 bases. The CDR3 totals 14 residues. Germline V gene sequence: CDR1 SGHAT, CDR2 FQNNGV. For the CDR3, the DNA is TGTGCCAGCACCTTACAGGGGGCCTACACTGAAGCTTTCTTT. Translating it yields CASTLQGAYTEAFF.

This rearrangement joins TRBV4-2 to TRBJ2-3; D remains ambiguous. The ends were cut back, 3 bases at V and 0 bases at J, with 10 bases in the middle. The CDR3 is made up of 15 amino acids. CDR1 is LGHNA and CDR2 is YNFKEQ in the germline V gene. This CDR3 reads CASSQGPESTDTQYF. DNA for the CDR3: TGTGCCAGCAGCCAGGGCCCAGAAAGCACAGATACGCAGTATTTT.

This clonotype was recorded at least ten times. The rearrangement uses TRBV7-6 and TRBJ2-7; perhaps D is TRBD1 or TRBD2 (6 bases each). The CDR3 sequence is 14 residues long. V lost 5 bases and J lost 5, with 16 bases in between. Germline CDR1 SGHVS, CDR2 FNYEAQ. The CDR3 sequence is CASSGMGGSNEQYF. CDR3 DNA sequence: TGTGCCAGCAGCGGCATGGGGGGCAGCAACGAGCAGTACTTC.

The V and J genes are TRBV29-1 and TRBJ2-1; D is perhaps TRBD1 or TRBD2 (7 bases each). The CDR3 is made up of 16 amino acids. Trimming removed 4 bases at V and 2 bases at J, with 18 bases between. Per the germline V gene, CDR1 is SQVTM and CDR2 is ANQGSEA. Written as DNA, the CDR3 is TGCAGCGTTGGAGGGGGCGGGGGTCGTACCTACAATGAGCAGTTCTTC. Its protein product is CSVGGGGGRTYNEQFF.

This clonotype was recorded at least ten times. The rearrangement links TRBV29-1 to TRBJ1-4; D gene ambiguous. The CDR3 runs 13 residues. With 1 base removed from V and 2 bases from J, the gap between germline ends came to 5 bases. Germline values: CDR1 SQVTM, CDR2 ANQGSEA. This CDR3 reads CSVEGPTNEKLFF. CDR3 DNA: TGCAGCGTTGAAGGGCCTACTAATGAAAAACTGTTTTTT.

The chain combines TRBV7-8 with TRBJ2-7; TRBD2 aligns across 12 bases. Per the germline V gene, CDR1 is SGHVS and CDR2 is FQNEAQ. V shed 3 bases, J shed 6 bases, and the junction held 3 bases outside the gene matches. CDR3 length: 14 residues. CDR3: CASSFLAGGTEQYF. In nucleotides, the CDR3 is TGTGCCAGCAGCTTTCTAGCGGGAGGGACCGAGCAGTACTTC.

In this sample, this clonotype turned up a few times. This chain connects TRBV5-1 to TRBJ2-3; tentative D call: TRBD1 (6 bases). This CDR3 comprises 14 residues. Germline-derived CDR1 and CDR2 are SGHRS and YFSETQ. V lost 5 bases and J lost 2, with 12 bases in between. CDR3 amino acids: CASSPGTPTDTQYF. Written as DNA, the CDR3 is TGCGCCAGCAGTCCTGGGACACCCACAGATACGCAGTATTTT.

The CDR3 DNA sequence: TGCAGTGCTAGGCACAGGGGCGGCTACGAGCAGTACTTC. Protein sequence: CSARHRGGYEQYF. The chain carries TRBV20-1 and TRBJ2-7; 7 bases fit TRBD1. Germline CDR1 and CDR2: DFQATT and SNEGSKA (reference sequence). This CDR3 is built from 13 residues. J gave up 3 bases and V 3 bases, and 5 bases lay outside the gene matches.

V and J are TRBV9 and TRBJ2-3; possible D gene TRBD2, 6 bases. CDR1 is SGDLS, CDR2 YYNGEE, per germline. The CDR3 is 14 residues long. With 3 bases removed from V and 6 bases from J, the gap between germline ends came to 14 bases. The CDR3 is CASSGGILGDTQYF. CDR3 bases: TGTGCCAGCAGCGGCGGGATTCTGGGGGATACGCAGTATTTT.

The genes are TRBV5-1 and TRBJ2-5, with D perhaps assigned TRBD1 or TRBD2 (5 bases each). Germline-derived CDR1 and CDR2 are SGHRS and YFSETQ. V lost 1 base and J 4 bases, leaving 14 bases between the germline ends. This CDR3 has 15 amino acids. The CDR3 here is CASSLNGGPRETQYF. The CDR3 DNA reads TGCGCCAGCAGCTTGAATGGGGGACCCCGAGAGACCCAGTACTTC. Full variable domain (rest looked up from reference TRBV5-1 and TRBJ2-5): KAGVTQTPRYLIKTRGQQVTLSCSPISGHRSVSWYQQTPGQGLQFLFEYFSETQRNKGNFPGRFSGRQFSNSRSEMNVSTLELGDSALYLCASSLNGGPRETQYFGPGTRLLVL.

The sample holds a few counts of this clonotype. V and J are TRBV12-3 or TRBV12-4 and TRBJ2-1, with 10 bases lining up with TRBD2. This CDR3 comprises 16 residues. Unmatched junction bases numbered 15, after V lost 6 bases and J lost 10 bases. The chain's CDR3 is CASSHSGTSERREQFF. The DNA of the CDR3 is TGTGCCAGCAGCCACTCCGGGACTAGCGAGCGGAGGGAGCAGTTCTTC.

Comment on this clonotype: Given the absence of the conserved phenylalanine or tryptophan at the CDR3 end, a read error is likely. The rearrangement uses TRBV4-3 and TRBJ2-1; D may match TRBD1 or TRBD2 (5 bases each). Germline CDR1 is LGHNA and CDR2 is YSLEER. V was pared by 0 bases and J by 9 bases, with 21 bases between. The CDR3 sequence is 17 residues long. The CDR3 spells CASSQDNSGTPLGEQFL. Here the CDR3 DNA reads TGCGCCAGCAGCCAAGACAATTCCGGGACCCCGCTCGGTGAGCAGTTCTTA.

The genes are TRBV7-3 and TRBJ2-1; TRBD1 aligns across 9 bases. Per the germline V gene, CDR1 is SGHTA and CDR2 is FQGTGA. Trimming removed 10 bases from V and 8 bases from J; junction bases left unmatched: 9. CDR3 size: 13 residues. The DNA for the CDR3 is TGTGCCACCCGAGGACAGGGGTCCGATGAGCAGTTCTTC. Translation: CATRGQGSDEQFF.

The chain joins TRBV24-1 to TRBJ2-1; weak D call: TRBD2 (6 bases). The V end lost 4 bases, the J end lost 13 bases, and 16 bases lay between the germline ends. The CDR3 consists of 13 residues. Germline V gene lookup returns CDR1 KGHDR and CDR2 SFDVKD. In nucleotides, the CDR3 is TGTGCCACCAGTGAACCCCGGGGGAACGGACAGTTCTTC. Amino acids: CATSEPRGNGQFF.

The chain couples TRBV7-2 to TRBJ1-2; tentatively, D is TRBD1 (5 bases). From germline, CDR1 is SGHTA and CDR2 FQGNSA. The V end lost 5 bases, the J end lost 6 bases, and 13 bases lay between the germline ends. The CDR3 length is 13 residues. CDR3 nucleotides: TGTGCCAGCAGCAACAGGTGGGGGGATGGCTACACCTTC. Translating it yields CASSNRWGDGYTF.

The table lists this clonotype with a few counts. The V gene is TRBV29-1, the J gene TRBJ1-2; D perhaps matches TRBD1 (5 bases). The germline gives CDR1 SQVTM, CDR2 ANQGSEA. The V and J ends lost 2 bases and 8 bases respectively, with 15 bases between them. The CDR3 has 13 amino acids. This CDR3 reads CSVERGMGEGYTF. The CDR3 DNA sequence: TGCAGCGTTGAAAGGGGTATGGGAGAGGGCTACACCTTC.

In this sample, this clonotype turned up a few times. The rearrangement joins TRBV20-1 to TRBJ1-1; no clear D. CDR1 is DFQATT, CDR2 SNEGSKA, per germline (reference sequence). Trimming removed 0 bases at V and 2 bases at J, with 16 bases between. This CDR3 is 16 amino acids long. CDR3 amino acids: CSARDSRSYSNTEAFF. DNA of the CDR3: TGCAGTGCTAGAGATAGTCGGAGTTACTCTAACACTGAAGCTTTCTTT.